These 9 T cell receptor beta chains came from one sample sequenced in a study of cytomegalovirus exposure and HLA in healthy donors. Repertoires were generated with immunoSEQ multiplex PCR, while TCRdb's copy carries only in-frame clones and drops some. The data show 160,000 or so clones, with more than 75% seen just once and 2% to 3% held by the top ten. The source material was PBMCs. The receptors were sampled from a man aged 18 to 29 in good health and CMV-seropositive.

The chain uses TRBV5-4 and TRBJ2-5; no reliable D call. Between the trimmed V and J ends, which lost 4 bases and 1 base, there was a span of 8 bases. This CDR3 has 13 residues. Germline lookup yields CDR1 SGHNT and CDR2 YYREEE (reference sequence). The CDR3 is CASSEHLQETQYF. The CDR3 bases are TGTGCCAGCAGCGAACACCTCCAAGAGACCCAGTACTTC.

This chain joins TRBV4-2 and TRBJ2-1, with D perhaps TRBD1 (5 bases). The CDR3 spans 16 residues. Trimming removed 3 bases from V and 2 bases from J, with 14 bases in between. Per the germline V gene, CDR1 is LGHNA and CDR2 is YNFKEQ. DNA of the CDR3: TGTGCCAGCAGCCACAGGGTGTCCGGTCCCTACAATGAGCAGTTCTTC. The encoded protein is CASSHRVSGPYNEQFF.

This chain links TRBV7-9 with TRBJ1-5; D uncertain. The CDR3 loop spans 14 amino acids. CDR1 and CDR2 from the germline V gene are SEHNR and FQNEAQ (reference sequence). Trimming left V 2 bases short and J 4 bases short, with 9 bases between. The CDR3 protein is CASSLLGANQPQHF. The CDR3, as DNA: TGTGCCAGCAGCTTATTGGGCGCTAATCAGCCCCAGCATTTT.

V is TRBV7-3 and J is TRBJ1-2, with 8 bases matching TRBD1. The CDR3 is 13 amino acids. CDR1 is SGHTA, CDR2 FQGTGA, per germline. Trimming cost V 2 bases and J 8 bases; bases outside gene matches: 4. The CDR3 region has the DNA TGTGCCAGCAGCTTAGGACAGGGAAGGGGCTACACCTTC. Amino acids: CASSLGQGRGYTF.

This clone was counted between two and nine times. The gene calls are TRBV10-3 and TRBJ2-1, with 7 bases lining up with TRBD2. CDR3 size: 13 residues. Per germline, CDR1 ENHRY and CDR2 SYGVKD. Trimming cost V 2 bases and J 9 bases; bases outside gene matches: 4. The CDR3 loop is CAISEGREGEQFF. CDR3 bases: TGTGCCATCAGTGAGGGTAGGGAGGGTGAGCAGTTCTTC.

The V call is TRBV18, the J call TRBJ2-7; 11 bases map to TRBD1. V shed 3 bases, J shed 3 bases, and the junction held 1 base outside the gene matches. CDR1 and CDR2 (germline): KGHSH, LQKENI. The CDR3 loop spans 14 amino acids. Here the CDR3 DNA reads TGTGCCAGCTCACCCGGGACAGGGGGCTACGAGCAGTACTTC. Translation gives CASSPGTGGYEQYF.

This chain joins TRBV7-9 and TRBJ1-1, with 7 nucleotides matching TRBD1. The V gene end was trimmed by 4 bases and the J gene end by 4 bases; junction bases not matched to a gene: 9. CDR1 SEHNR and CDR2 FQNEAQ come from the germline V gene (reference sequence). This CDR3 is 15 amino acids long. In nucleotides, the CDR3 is TGTGCCAGCAGCTCCCTTTCGGAGGGGGCCACTGAAGCTTTCTTT. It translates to CASSSLSEGATEAFF. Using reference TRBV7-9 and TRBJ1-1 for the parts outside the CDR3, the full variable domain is DTGVSQNPRHKITKRGQNVTFRCDPISEHNRLYWYRQTLGQGPEFLTYFQNEAQLEKSRLLSDRFSAERPKGSFSTLEIQRTEQGDSAMYLCASSSLSEGATEAFFGQGTRLTVV.

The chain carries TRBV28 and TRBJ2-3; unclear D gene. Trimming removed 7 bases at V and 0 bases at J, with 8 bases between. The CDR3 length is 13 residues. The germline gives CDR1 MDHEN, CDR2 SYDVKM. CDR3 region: CASTPFSTDTQYF. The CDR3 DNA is TGTGCCAGCACCCCATTTAGCACAGATACGCAGTATTTT.

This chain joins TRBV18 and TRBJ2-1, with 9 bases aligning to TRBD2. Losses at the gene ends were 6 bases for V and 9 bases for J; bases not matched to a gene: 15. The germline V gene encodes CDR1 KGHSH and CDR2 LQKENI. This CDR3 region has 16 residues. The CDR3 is CASSPFGAGGQGEQFF. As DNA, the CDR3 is TGTGCCAGCTCCCCCTTCGGGGCGGGGGGGCAGGGTGAGCAGTTCTTC.